This T cell receptor (beta chain) originates from a study of cytomegalovirus exposure and HLA in healthy donors. Study-wide results and caveats: Cytomegalovirus-associated TCR beta chains were listed, numbering some 170. Versus the roughly 670-donor mean, an Asian-associated ancestry cluster reportedly showed fewer N-insertions in a later analysis.

About this clone: Its antigen is not identified.

The germline CDR1 and CDR2 sequences are LNHNV and YYDKDF (reference sequence). The CDR3 has 18 residues. The trim removed 5 bases at V and 0 bases at J, leaving 12 bases unmatched. The PCR made use of 60 Vbeta and 13 Jbeta primers. Assay used: immunoSEQ multiplex PCR; TCRdb lists only in-frame clones, some missing. The sample has approximately 150,000 clones; 76% are singletons. The chain is built from TRBV15 and TRBJ1-5; 8 bases agree with TRBD1. Sequenced sample: PBMCs. This clonotype originated in a woman in her thirties or forties in good health and CMV-seronegative. The CDR3 reads CATSSQKDRVYSNQPQHF. The CDR3 DNA is TGTGCCACCAGCTCCCAGAAGGACAGGGTATATAGCAATCAGCCCCAGCATTTT.